The 28 T cell receptor beta chains below were found in one sample sequenced in a study of T-cell memory formation after mild COVID-19. TCRdb reprocessed the 5' RACE reads via MiXCR and lists one record per CDR3 protein. The top ten hold roughly 3.2% of the sample, which has around 200,000 distinct CDR3 sequences, about 10% seen once. The sample taken for sequencing was PBMCs or a T cell subset sorted from them (not recorded which). These receptors came from a man aged 18-30 years who had mild COVID-19 (a few samples of this study predate the infection). Cell type and time point are not known.

To note about this clonotype: This is likely a read error, given that the CDR3 carries no conserved phenylalanine or tryptophan at its end. It is unclear where the CDR3 begins or ends on the DNA, so no DNA is shown, and the CDR3 is as TCRdb lists it. The gene calls are TRBV5-5 and TRBJ1-2; TRBD1, the D gene given by the table, was not confirmed from the DNA. Counting both end residues, the CDR3 totals 12 amino acids. The germline V gene encodes CDR1 SGHKS and CDR2 YYEKEE (reference sequence). The CDR3 protein is CASIAEQARCSV.

This clonotype was detected only a few times. The chain couples TRBV5-1 to TRBJ2-7; D is perhaps TRBD2 (7 bases). The germline V and J ends were trimmed by 4 bases and 7 bases, with 36 bases remaining between them. The CDR3 has 20 amino acids. Germline V CDR1 and CDR2: SGHRS, YFSETQ. Here the CDR3 reads CASSHRWPFQAGALHGEQYF. As DNA, the CDR3 is TGCGCCAGCAGCCACCGATGGCCGTTTCAGGCGGGGGCCCTTCATGGGGAGCAGTACTTC.

The table lists this clonotype with many counts. This chain uses TRBV5-1 with TRBJ1-1; TRBD1 aligns across 7 bases. With V trimmed by 1 base and J by 4 bases, 4 bases remained unmatched. The CDR3 length is 14 residues. Germline V CDR1 and CDR2: SGHRS, YFSETQ. The CDR3 DNA sequence: TGCGCCAGCAGCTTGCAGGGGGGCAGCACTGAAGCTTTCTTT. Amino acids: CASSLQGGSTEAFF.

This clonotype has a count of ten or more. The CDR3 DNA reads TGTGCCAGCAGTATCCTCTACGAGCAGTACTTC. Translation: CASSILYEQYF. The chain couples TRBV12-3 or TRBV12-4 to TRBJ2-7; D is ambiguous. The CDR3 loop spans 11 amino acids. V lost 5 bases and J 3 bases, leaving 5 bases between the germline ends.

This clonotype has a handful of counts. The genes are TRBV5-1 and TRBJ1-2, with D perhaps TRBD1 (5 bases). Trimming took 4 bases from V and 3 from J, leaving 16 bases between them. The CDR3 has 15 residues. Germline V CDR1 and CDR2: SGHRS, YFSETQ. The CDR3 loop reads CASSSGTPLDYGYTF. For the CDR3, the DNA is TGCGCCAGCAGCAGTGGGACCCCCCTTGACTATGGCTACACCTTC.

The chain employs TRBV20-1 and TRBJ1-5, with D possibly being TRBD1 (5 bases). V lost 3 bases and J 3 bases, leaving 9 bases between the germline ends. Germline values: CDR1 DFQATT, CDR2 SNEGSKA (reference sequence). This CDR3 has 13 residues. The chain's CDR3 is CSARGDPNQPQHF. DNA of the CDR3: TGCAGTGCTAGGGGGGACCCCAATCAGCCCCAGCATTTT.

As to this clonotype: A junction boundary mismatches the germline segment, possibly from a read error. V is TRBV30 and J is TRBJ2-7; 13 positions match TRBD2. There are 11 residues in the CDR3. Germline V gene data show CDR1 as GTSNPN and CDR2 as SVGIG (reference sequence). CDR3 amino acids: CAWILAGGIFF. CDR3 nucleotide sequence: TGTGCCTGGATACTAGCGGGGGGGATTTTTTTC.

This clonotype was observed many times. V usage is TRBV11-2 and J usage is TRBJ2-5, with TRBD2 identical over 11 bases. V lost 3 bases and J lost 4; bases outside the gene matches: 4. Germline CDR1 reads SGHAT; CDR2 reads FQNNGV. This CDR3 spans 15 amino acids. The CDR3, as DNA: TGTGCCAGCAGCTTCTCTAGCGGGGGGCGAGAGACCCAGTACTTC. Encoded protein: CASSFSSGGRETQYF. The variable domain in full, completed from reference TRBV11-2 and TRBJ2-5, reads EAGVAQSPRYKIIEKRQSVAFWCNPISGHATLYWYQQILGQGPKLLIQFQNNGVVDDSQLPKDRFSAERLKGVDSTLKIQPAKLEDSAVYLCASSFSSGGRETQYFGPGTRLLVL.

The chain has TRBV15 and TRBJ2-5, with D perhaps TRBD2 (6 bases). Germline V lookup: CDR1 LNHNV, CDR2 YYDKDF (reference sequence). The CDR3 runs to 16 residues. The V and J ends lost 3 bases and 3 bases respectively, with 17 bases between them. CDR3 DNA: TGTGCCACCAGCAGTGGTAGCGGTAGGGCTAAAGAGACCCAGTACTTC. This encodes CATSSGSGRAKETQYF. The whole variable domain, filled in from reference TRBV15 and TRBJ2-5, reads DAMVIQNPRYQVTQFGKPVTLSCSQTLNHNVMYWYQQKSSQAPKLLFHYYDKDFNNEADTPDNFQSRRPNTSFCFLDIRSPGLGDTAMYLCATSSGSGRAKETQYFGPGTRLLVL.

The rearrangement uses TRBV24-1 and TRBJ1-2; TRBD1 aligns across 8 bases. V was clipped by 7 bases and J by 3 bases; unmatched bases: 3. The CDR3 is 13 residues long. CDR1 is KGHDR and CDR2 is SFDVKD in the germline V gene. CDR3 sequence reads: CATSETGDYGYTF. The CDR3 region has the DNA TGTGCCACCAGCGAGACAGGGGACTATGGCTACACCTTC.

This chain uses TRBV7-2 with TRBJ2-5; 7 nucleotides match TRBD1. The CDR3 consists of 15 residues. From germline, CDR1 is SGHTA and CDR2 FQGNSA. Trimming removed 5 bases from V and 2 bases from J; junction bases left unmatched: 8. The CDR3 DNA reads TGTGCCAGCAGCCCCGCGGACAGGAAGCAAGAGACCCAGTACTTC. As protein: CASSPADRKQETQYF. Looking up the rest from reference TRBV7-2 and TRBJ2-5 gives the full variable domain: GAGVSQSPSNKVTEKGKDVELRCDPISGHTALYWYRQSLGQGLEFLIYFQGNSAPDKSGLPSDRFSAERTGGSVSTLTIQRTQQEDSAVYLCASSPADRKQETQYFGPGTRLLVL.

This clonotype was counted a few times. The gene calls are TRBV28 and TRBJ2-7, with 8 bases lining up with TRBD1. The junction had 11 bases not matched to a gene; V was cut back by 3 bases and J by 7 bases. The CDR3 extends over 15 amino acids. Germline V gene sequence: CDR1 MDHEN, CDR2 SYDVKM. This CDR3 is CASSLVRAGGAEQYV. The DNA for the CDR3 is TGTGCCAGCAGTTTGGTCCGGGCAGGGGGCGCAGAGCAGTACGTC.

This clonotype showed up just a few times. The V call is TRBV7-9, the J call TRBJ2-3, with a possible D match to TRBD2 (6 bases). Germline assignment: CDR1 SEHNR and CDR2 FQNEAQ (reference sequence). The CDR3 has 14 residues. The V and J ends lost 5 bases and 1 base respectively, with 10 bases between them. CDR3 in amino acids: CASSASSGTDTQYF. CDR3 DNA: TGTGCCAGCAGCGCCTCTAGCGGCACAGATACGCAGTATTTT.

This chain connects TRBV7-2 to TRBJ2-3; unclear D gene. Germline assignment: CDR1 SGHTA and CDR2 FQGNSA. V lost 7 bases to trimming and J lost 6 bases, with 11 bases between them. The CDR3 length is 12 residues. The CDR3 DNA reads TGTGCCAGCACCCCCGGAGCGGATACGCAGTATTTT. This encodes CASTPGADTQYF.

This sequence joins TRBV3-1 and TRBJ1-1; TRBD1 agrees at 8 bases. Germline V gives CDR1 LGHDT, CDR2 YNNKEL (reference sequence). The V segment lost 8 bases and the J segment 10 bases; nucleotides outside the gene matches: 9. This CDR3 is built from 12 residues. The CDR3 sequence is CASRNQGAGAFF. CDR3 in DNA: TGTGCCAGCCGGAATCAGGGGGCAGGAGCTTTCTTT.

V and J are TRBV7-2 and TRBJ2-5; D is perhaps TRBD2 (6 bases). CDR3 length: 14 amino acids. Germline V gives CDR1 SGHTA, CDR2 FQGNSA. Deletions cut 5 bases from V and 0 bases from J, with 10 bases between. The CDR3 sequence is CASSPGLYQETQYF. The DNA for the CDR3 is TGTGCCAGCAGCCCGGGACTGTACCAAGAGACCCAGTACTTC.

This clonotype has a handful of counts. The CDR3, as DNA: TGTGCCAGCAGCCAAGCCGGGCGGGGTCCGAAAGAGACCCAGTACTTC. Translating it yields CASSQAGRGPKETQYF. V usage is TRBV3-1 and J usage is TRBJ2-5, with D tentatively TRBD2 (6 bases). This CDR3 comprises 16 residues. Germline CDR1 reads LGHDT; CDR2 reads YNNKEL (reference sequence). V lost 1 base, J lost 3 bases, and 15 bases lay in between.

There are many counts of this clonotype. The chain couples TRBV20-1 to TRBJ2-5; possible D gene TRBD1, 6 bases. The CDR3 consists of 13 residues. Trimming removed 6 bases at V and 7 bases at J, with 18 bases between. CDR1 DFQATT and CDR2 SNEGSKA come from the germline V gene (reference sequence). CDR3 coding DNA: TGCAGTGCGGACAGCCAGTTTCTTGGGACCCAGTACTTC. Translating it yields CSADSQFLGTQYF.

On this clonotype: At one end, the junction sequence differs from germline, possibly due to a read error. V and J are TRBV20-1 and TRBJ2-5; 7 nucleotides match TRBD1. Germline V lookup: CDR1 DFQATT, CDR2 SNEGSKA (reference sequence). This CDR3 comprises 13 residues. The CDR3 DNA reads as TGCAGTGCAAAACAGGGGACCCAAGGGACCCAGTACTTC. Translation gives CSAKQGTQGTQYF.

This chain joins TRBV7-2 and TRBJ2-3, with D possibly matching TRBD2 (6 bases). The CDR3 loop spans 16 amino acids. Per the germline V gene, CDR1 is SGHTA and CDR2 is FQGNSA. With 5 bases removed from V and 3 bases from J, the gap between germline ends came to 18 bases. The CDR3 nucleotides read TGTGCCAGCAGCCCGCGGGGTCCCGGGGGTACAGATACGCAGTATTTT. As protein: CASSPRGPGGTDTQYF.

The chain joins TRBV5-1 to TRBJ2-1; 8 bases are shared with TRBD1. This CDR3 comprises 15 residues. V trimming: 5 bases; J trimming: 7 bases; junction bases outside the gene matches: 11. Germline V gene data show CDR1 as SGHRS and CDR2 as YFSETQ. CDR3 DNA sequence: TGCGCCAGCAGGGAAGCGTCCGGGACAGGTAATGAGCAGTTCTTC. Protein product: CASREASGTGNEQFF.

This clonotype was seen just once. The chain couples TRBV18 to TRBJ1-5, with D possibly being TRBD1 (6 bases). Germline CDR1 KGHSH, CDR2 LQKENI. The CDR3 sequence is 12 residues long. Between the trimmed V and J ends, which lost 0 bases and 10 bases, there was a span of 7 bases. The CDR3 DNA is TGTGCCAGCTCACCACCCAGGGGACCCCAGCATTTT. Encoded protein: CASSPPRGPQHF.

The rearrangement links TRBV20-1 to TRBJ2-1; D gene unclear. CDR3 length: 11 amino acids. From germline, CDR1 is DFQATT and CDR2 SNEGSKA (reference sequence). V gave up 8 bases and J gave up 6 bases, with 11 bases separating them. Written as DNA, the CDR3 is TGCAGTAGCAGCTCCGTCAATGAGCAGTTCTTC. Its protein product is CSSSSVNEQFF.

This clonotype was observed a few times. V usage is TRBV6-2 or TRBV6-3 and J usage is TRBJ2-5; D gene ambiguous. Germline V CDR1 and CDR2: MNHEY, SVGEGT. The V and J ends lost 5 bases and 5 bases respectively, with 12 bases between them. The CDR3 has 13 residues. CDR3: CASSQRTRETQYF. The CDR3 DNA reads as TGTGCCAGCAGTCAGCGAACCCGGGAGACCCAGTACTTC.

The rearrangement uses TRBV7-9 and TRBJ1-6; D is possibly TRBD1 (5 bases). The CDR3 length is 15 residues. CDR1 SEHNR and CDR2 FQNEAQ come from the germline V gene (reference sequence). V was cut by 0 bases and J by 7 bases, with 10 bases left in between. Here the CDR3 DNA reads TGTGCCAGCAGCTTAGCGGGGGGATTAAATTCACCCCTCCACTTT. This gives the protein CASSLAGGLNSPLHF.

J is TRBJ2-7 and V is TRBV4-1; 10 nucleotides agree with TRBD1. Looked up from germline, CDR1 is MGHRA and CDR2 is YSYEKL. The CDR3 runs to 15 residues. V was pared by 4 bases and J by 4 bases, with 7 bases of the junction left unmatched. The CDR3 loop reads CASSRIPGQGYEQYF. The DNA of the CDR3 is TGCGCCAGCAGCCGAATACCGGGACAGGGGTACGAGCAGTACTTC.

The chain carries TRBV20-1 and TRBJ2-7, with D possibly being TRBD2 (7 bases). The CDR3 covers 11 residues. CDR1 DFQATT and CDR2 SNEGSKA come from the germline V gene (reference sequence). V was clipped by 6 bases and J by 2 bases, with 8 bases between them. The chain's CDR3 is CSAGGAYEQYF. CDR3 coding DNA: TGCAGTGCAGGGGGGGCCTACGAGCAGTACTTC.

The genes are TRBV19 and TRBJ2-2; a weak D match, TRBD1 (6 bases). CDR3 length equals 17 residues. The V end lost 4 bases, the J end lost 8 bases, and 23 bases lay between the germline ends. Germline CDR1 is LNHDA and CDR2 is SQIVND (reference sequence). The CDR3 protein is CASSTSGQTRVSGELFF. For the CDR3, the DNA is TGTGCCAGTAGTACGTCGGGACAAACCAGAGTGTCTGGGGAGCTGTTTTTT.